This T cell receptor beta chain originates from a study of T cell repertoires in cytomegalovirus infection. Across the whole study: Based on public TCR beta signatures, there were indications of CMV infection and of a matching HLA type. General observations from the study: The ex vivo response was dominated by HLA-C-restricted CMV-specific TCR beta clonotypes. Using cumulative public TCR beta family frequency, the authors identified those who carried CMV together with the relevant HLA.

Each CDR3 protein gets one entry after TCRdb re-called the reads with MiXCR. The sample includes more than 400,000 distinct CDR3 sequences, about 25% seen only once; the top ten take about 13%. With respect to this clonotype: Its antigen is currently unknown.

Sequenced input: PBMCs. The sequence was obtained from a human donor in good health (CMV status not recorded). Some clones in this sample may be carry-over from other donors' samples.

The CDR3 nucleotides read TGCGCCAGCAGTTTAGTTAAGGAGCAGTTCTTC. Its protein is CASSLVKEQFF. The rearrangement joins TRBV10-1 to TRBJ2-1; D call uncertain. Trimming removed 5 bases from V and 10 bases from J, with 9 bases in between. Looked up from germline, CDR1 is WNHNN and CDR2 is SYGVQD (reference sequence). CDR3 length: 11 residues.